What follows describes a single T cell receptor (beta chain). Clones were read by immunoSEQ multiplex PCR, and TCRdb kept only the in-frame ones, dropping some. Among about 55,000 clones listed, roughly 90% were seen once. The data belong to a study of blood T cell repertoires in COVID-19. The V gene's germline CDR1 is MDHEN and CDR2 SYDVKM. V dropped 5 bases and J dropped 2; count of bases not matched to a gene: 3. This CDR3 is built from 15 residues. This chain uses TRBV28 with TRBJ2-1, with 10 bases fitting TRBD2. This clonotype originated in a man aged 60 to 75 with active COVID-19. The sequenced material came from peripheral blood. The CDR3 loop is CASSQAGGPYNEQFF. CDR3 coding DNA: TGTGCCAGCAGTCAAGCGGGAGGGCCCTACAATGAGCAGTTCTTC. Using reference TRBV28 and TRBJ2-1 for the parts outside the CDR3, the full variable domain is DVKVTQSSRYLVKRTGEKVFLECVQDMDHENMFWYRQDPGLGLRLIYFSYDVKMKEKGDIPEGYSVSREKKERFSLILESASTNQTSMYLCASSQAGGPYNEQFFGPGTRLTVL.